These 25 T cell receptor beta chains came from one sample sequenced in a study of T cells in Graves' hyperthyroidism and ophthalmopathy. The source material, RNA transcripts, was used to amplify TCR beta CDR3 regions. A set of HTBI primers served as the primers for a first-round RT-PCR of the TCR CDR3. In TCRdb, the multiplex PCR reads were re-called with MiXCR into one record per CDR3 protein. The sample comprises about 690,000 distinct CDR3 sequences, roughly 17% of which are singletons, and less than 20% rests with the top ten. Sequencing was done on a sample of blood. The receptors derive from a man between 50 and 59 years old with Graves' hyperthyroidism.

Concerning this clonotype: At one end, the junction sequence differs from germline, possibly due to a read error. The chain is built from TRBV14 and TRBJ1-2; no clear D. CDR1 is SGHDN and CDR2 is FVKESK in the germline V gene. The CDR3 has 13 amino acids. The CDR3 DNA is TGTGCCAGCAGCCACCCAGAGAGCTATGGCTACATCTTC. Protein product: CASSHPESYGYIF.

This clonotype was counted only a few times. The V and J genes are TRBV30 and TRBJ2-1; possible D gene TRBD1, 5 bases. Trimming shortened V by 5 bases and J by 5 bases, and 10 bases separated the two germline ends. Germline values: CDR1 GTSNPN, CDR2 SVGIG (reference sequence). The CDR3 has 12 residues. For the CDR3, the DNA is TGTGCCTGGTCCAGGGAAGACAATGAGCAGTTCTTC. As protein: CAWSREDNEQFF.

This clonotype has at least ten counts. This rearrangement joins TRBV28 to TRBJ1-5, with 8 nucleotides matching TRBD1. Trimming at V came to 5 bases and at J to 4 bases, leaving 4 bases not matched to a gene. The CDR3 spans 14 residues. Germline-derived CDR1 and CDR2 are MDHEN and SYDVKM. CDR3 residues: CASSDRGWNQPQHF. In nucleotides, the CDR3 is TGTGCCAGCAGTGACAGGGGCTGGAATCAGCCCCAGCATTTT.

This clonotype was seen many times. V usage is TRBV12-3 or TRBV12-4 and J usage is TRBJ2-7; a weak D match, TRBD2 (6 bases). Trimming removed 1 base at V and 4 bases at J, with 11 bases between. The CDR3 consists of 14 residues. The CDR3 bases are TGTGCCAGCAGTTTAGGGGACTCGAATTACGAGCAGTACTTC. It codes for CASSLGDSNYEQYF.

This clonotype showed up many times. This rearrangement joins TRBV7-9 to TRBJ2-7; a possible D gene is TRBD2 (6 bases). V was pared by 2 bases and J by 9 bases, with 11 bases between. The CDR3 has 12 amino acids. CDR1 is SEHNR, CDR2 FQNEAQ, per germline (reference sequence). CDR3 nucleotides: TGTGCCAGCAGCTTAATGGGGGACTTGCAGTACTTC. Its protein is CASSLMGDLQYF.

This clonotype was seen at least ten times. V usage is TRBV28 and J usage is TRBJ2-7, with D unclear. The CDR3 loop spans 15 amino acids. Germline V gene lookup returns CDR1 MDHEN and CDR2 SYDVKM. V lost 2 bases, J lost 7 bases, and 18 bases lay in between. As DNA, the CDR3 is TGTGCCAGCAGTTTACTCCGGGCAACAACTGGAGAGCAGTACTTC. Its translation: CASSLLRATTGEQYF.

In its sample, this clonotype was seen many times. The chain uses TRBV28 and TRBJ1-4; TRBD1 aligns across 7 bases. Per the germline V gene, CDR1 is MDHEN and CDR2 is SYDVKM. This CDR3 spans 13 amino acids. The V segment lost 7 bases and the J segment 6 bases; nucleotides outside the gene matches: 5. The CDR3 sequence is CASTVDRDEKLFF. CDR3 nucleotide sequence: TGTGCCAGCACCGTAGACAGGGATGAAAAACTGTTTTTT.

This clonotype was counted a few times. One junction end does not reproduce the germline sequence, and a read error may be involved. The CDR3 bases are TGTGCCAATAGTATAGGGGGGACAGGGGGGTCCAAAAACATTCAGTACTTC. Its translation: CANSIGGTGGSKNIQYF. The chain couples TRBV19 to TRBJ2-4; 11 positions agree with TRBD1. This CDR3 has 17 residues. Germline CDR1 is LNHDA and CDR2 is SQIVND (reference sequence).

This clonotype has only a few counts. J is TRBJ2-3 and V is TRBV20-1, with D unclear. Germline-derived CDR1 and CDR2 are DFQATT and SNEGSKA (reference sequence). The CDR3 sequence is 14 residues long. Trimming took off 1 base at V and 1 base at J, with 9 bases between the two ends. The CDR3: CSARVTSGTDTQYF. The DNA of the CDR3 is TGCAGTGCTAGAGTTACCTCGGGCACAGATACGCAGTATTTT.

This clonotype was picked up many times. The CDR3: CASRPDIYEQYF. The CDR3 coding sequence is TGTGCCAGCAGACCGGACATCTACGAGCAGTACTTC. V gene TRBV6-2 or TRBV6-3 combines with J gene TRBJ2-7; possibly TRBD1 for D (5 bases). The germline V gene encodes CDR1 MNHEY and CDR2 SVGEGT. Deletions cut 6 bases from V and 3 bases from J, with 9 bases between. The CDR3 extends over 12 amino acids.

The sample holds a few counts of this clonotype. V is TRBV20-1 and J is TRBJ2-3; D possibly corresponds to TRBD1 (6 bases). There are 14 residues in the CDR3. Germline V gene data show CDR1 as DFQATT and CDR2 as SNEGSKA (reference sequence). Deletions cut 8 bases from V and 0 bases from J, with 15 bases between. The CDR3 spells CSTPGQRSTDTQYF. DNA for the CDR3: TGCAGTACCCCGGGACAACGGAGCACAGATACGCAGTATTTT.

The rearrangement joins TRBV6-2 or TRBV6-3 to TRBJ2-1; 9 bases line up with TRBD2. J lost 3 bases, V lost 8 bases, and 2 bases had no gene match. The CDR3 length is 13 residues. Germline assignment: CDR1 MNHEY and CDR2 SVGEGT. DNA for the CDR3: TGTGCCAGCCATAGCGGGAGCTACAATGAGCAGTTCTTC. Residues: CASHSGSYNEQFF.

This clonotype was seen repeatedly, ten times or more. CDR3 in DNA: TGTGCCAGCAGTTTACGGCCTAGCGGTTTGACCTACGAGCAGTACTTC. This gives the protein CASSLRPSGLTYEQYF. The chain links TRBV27 to TRBJ2-7; 7 bases agree with TRBD2. CDR3 length: 16 residues. J gave up 2 bases and V 2 bases, and 9 bases lay outside the gene matches. Germline CDR1 is MNHEY and CDR2 is SMNVEV (reference sequence).

On this clonotype: This sequence may be a read error, since a much larger clone differs from it by one base. The CDR3 protein is CTSSSSGTGDTEAFF. The DNA of the CDR3 is TGTACCAGCAGTTCGTCCGGGACGGGAGACACTGAAGCTTTCTTT. The rearrangement uses TRBV28 and TRBJ1-1; a possible D gene is TRBD1 (5 bases). The CDR3 is made up of 15 amino acids. Germline V lookup: CDR1 MDHEN, CDR2 SYDVKM.

This clonotype has at least ten counts. The chain recombines TRBV7-2 with TRBJ2-7; 11 bases map to TRBD1. The CDR3 is 16 amino acids. Germline-derived CDR1 and CDR2 are SGHTA and FQGNSA. V gave up 5 bases and J gave up 2 bases; unmatched junction bases: 8. The CDR3 reads CASSVIGQGAPYEQYF. Here the CDR3 DNA reads TGTGCCAGCAGCGTGATTGGACAGGGGGCACCCTACGAGCAGTACTTC.

This clonotype was detected ten times or more. J is TRBJ1-2 and V is TRBV7-2; the match to TRBD1 covers 10 bases. From germline, CDR1 is SGHTA and CDR2 FQGNSA. The CDR3 has 15 residues. V gave up 2 bases and J gave up 8 bases; unmatched junction bases: 8. CDR3 amino acids: CASSLMTGQGHGYTF. As DNA, the CDR3 is TGTGCCAGCAGCTTAATGACGGGACAGGGGCACGGCTACACCTTC.

The J gene is TRBJ2-7, the V gene TRBV28; 8 bases map to TRBD1. There are 16 residues in the CDR3. V lost 1 base and J lost 1; bases outside the gene matches: 6. CDR1 is MDHEN, CDR2 SYDVKM, per germline. This CDR3 is CASSLSAGGKSYEQYF. CDR3 DNA: TGTGCCAGCAGTTTATCTGCAGGGGGCAAATCCTACGAGCAGTACTTC.

This clonotype was recorded many times. The rearrangement links TRBV24-1 to TRBJ1-2; no firm D call. There are 13 residues in the CDR3. Germline V gene data show CDR1 as KGHDR and CDR2 as SFDVKD. V lost 4 bases and J 5 bases, leaving 10 bases between the germline ends. CDR3 coding DNA: TGTGCCACCAGTGAGGGCAGAGCATATGGCTACACCTTC. It encodes CATSEGRAYGYTF.

This clonotype was recorded at least ten times. This sequence joins TRBV9 and TRBJ1-5; TRBD1 agrees at 9 bases. With 3 bases clipped from V and 6 bases from J, the junction kept 7 bases outside the gene matches. The CDR3 loop spans 15 amino acids. From germline, CDR1 is SGDLS and CDR2 YYNGEE. In DNA form, the CDR3 reads TGTGCCAGCAGCGAAACCGGGACAGGGTTTCAGCCCCAGCATTTT. This sequence encodes CASSETGTGFQPQHF.

This clonotype was counted many times. CDR3 protein: CASSHIRGPRGTEAFF. CDR3 bases: TGTGCCAGCAGTCACATTAGGGGGCCCCGTGGCACTGAAGCTTTCTTT. The chain couples TRBV6-1 to TRBJ1-1; 7 bases agree with TRBD1. The CDR3 covers 16 residues. Germline V CDR1 and CDR2: MNHNS, SASEGT. V lost 5 bases and J lost 4; bases outside the gene matches: 13.

CDR3 protein: CASSMGLARIEQFF. The CDR3 nucleotides are TGTGCCAGTAGTATGGGACTAGCGCGAATTGAGCAGTTCTTC. The genes are TRBV19 and TRBJ2-1; TRBD2 aligns across 10 bases. After removal of 3 bases from V and 9 bases from J, the junction contained 5 bases not matched to a gene. The CDR3 spans 14 residues. Germline V gene lookup returns CDR1 LNHDA and CDR2 SQIVND (reference sequence). The whole variable domain, remainder taken from reference TRBV19 and TRBJ2-1, is DGGITQSPKYLFRKEGQNVTLSCEQNLNHDAMYWYRQDPGQGLRLIYYSQIVNDFQKGDIAEGYSVSREKKESFPLTVTSAQKNPTAFYLCASSMGLARIEQFFGPGTRLTVL.

Points on this clonotype: A much larger clone lies a single base off, so this may be a read error. The final CDR3 position lacks the conserved phenylalanine or tryptophan, pointing to a likely read error. The V and J genes are TRBV9 and TRBJ2-1; D may correspond to TRBD1 or TRBD2 (6 bases each). Germline CDR1 and CDR2: SGDLS and YYNGEE. The CDR3 runs 17 residues. V shed 0 bases and J shed 2 bases, with 15 bases lying between them. The CDR3 spells CASSVDGGGYPYNEQFS. The CDR3 DNA sequence: TGTGCCAGCAGCGTAGATGGAGGGGGGTATCCCTACAATGAGCAGTTCTCC.

This sequence joins TRBV28 and TRBJ1-1; D is uncertain. Germline CDR1 reads MDHEN; CDR2 reads SYDVKM. V dropped 7 bases and J dropped 1 base, with 13 bases sitting between them. The CDR3 has 14 residues. This CDR3 is CASNSAGGNTEAFF. The CDR3, as DNA: TGTGCCAGCAATAGCGCGGGCGGGAACACTGAAGCTTTCTTT. The whole variable domain, remainder taken from reference TRBV28 and TRBJ1-1, is DVKVTQSSRYLVKRTGEKVFLECVQDMDHENMFWYRQDPGLGLRLIYFSYDVKMKEKGDIPEGYSVSREKKERFSLILESASTNQTSMYLCASNSAGGNTEAFFGQGTRLTVV.

The chain carries TRBV6-1 and TRBJ1-1; D gene ambiguous. The germline V gene has CDR1 MNHNS and CDR2 SASEGT. V was shortened by 6 bases and J by 3 bases, with 14 bases between the two germline ends. This CDR3 spans 14 amino acids. The CDR3 nucleotides are TGTGCCAGCAGCCACAATACAGTATACACTGAAGCTTTCTTT. It codes for CASSHNTVYTEAFF.

Ten or more counts support this clonotype. The chain recombines TRBV28 with TRBJ2-7; 7 bases align to TRBD1. Germline V gene lookup returns CDR1 MDHEN and CDR2 SYDVKM. This CDR3 is 13 amino acids long. The V and J ends lost 3 bases and 2 bases, in that order; junction bases with no gene match: 1. The CDR3 DNA is TGTGCCAGCAGTTTGGACAGGCCCTACGAGCAGTACTTC. It translates to CASSLDRPYEQYF.